These 19 T cell receptor beta chains share one sample of origin, sequenced in a study of PD-1 blockade in classical Hodgkin lymphoma (dated by TCRdb to between 2020 and 2021). The intended sense of this specimen's time point label: cycle 4 day 1 (C4D1), after 6 weeks of nivolumab. Every trial patient had relapsed following autologous stem cell transplantation, and prior brentuximab vedotin exposure was what differed among cohorts A, B and C. Library preparation was by the immunoSEQ multiplex PCR assay. TCRdb carries this immuneACCESS record with in-frame sequences only. Its versions omit some clonotypes, under half of them owing to an unresolved V gene in the studies checked, with the rest unexplained. Recorded for this sample are about 24,000 clones; roughly 80% of them occurred a single time. Of the sample, about a fifth is held by the ten largest clones. Sequenced material: peripheral blood mononuclear cells (PBMCs), taken before the fourth cycle of nivolumab. These TCRs come from a human donor with classical Hodgkin lymphoma.

The chain combines TRBV11-2 with TRBJ2-5; 7 nucleotides match TRBD2. This CDR3 is built from 15 residues. The junction had 7 bases not matched to a gene; V was cut back by 1 base and J by 5 bases. Germline-derived CDR1 and CDR2 are SGHAT and FQNNGV. In nucleotides, the CDR3 is TGTGCCAGCAGCTTAGGGGGAGGGCCGGACGAGACCCAGTACTTC. Translating it yields CASSLGGGPDETQYF.

This chain joins TRBV7-9 and TRBJ1-3, with D unclear. This CDR3 region has 15 residues. Germline assignment: CDR1 SEHNR and CDR2 FQNEAQ (reference sequence). V shed 5 bases and J shed 0 bases, with 11 bases lying between them. CDR3 in DNA: TGTGCCAGCAGCGCACCGGGTACCTCTGGAAACACCATATATTTT. Its translation is CASSAPGTSGNTIYF.

In DNA, the CDR3 is TGCGCCAGCAGCTCCCGGGGGACAGGGGGCTACGAGCAGTACTTC. Translating it yields CASSSRGTGGYEQYF. The V and J genes are TRBV5-1 and TRBJ2-7; 11 bases map to TRBD1. The CDR3 sequence is 15 residues long. The junction had 5 bases not matched to a gene; V was cut back by 3 bases and J by 3 bases. Per germline, CDR1 SGHRS and CDR2 YFSETQ.

This clone was found once. The chain is built from TRBV9 and TRBJ2-5, with a tentative D call TRBD2 (5 bases). The CDR3 has 14 residues. V shed 4 bases and J shed 0 bases, with 10 bases lying between them. From germline, CDR1 is SGDLS and CDR2 YYNGEE. CDR3: CASSRDGDQETQYF. DNA of the CDR3: TGTGCCAGCAGCCGAGACGGGGACCAAGAGACCCAGTACTTC.

The chain couples TRBV6-5 to TRBJ1-2; 9 nucleotides align to TRBD1. Germline-derived CDR1 and CDR2 are MNHEY and SVGAGI. V was pared by 10 bases and J by 8 bases, with 14 bases of the junction left unmatched. The length of the CDR3 is 14 residues. In DNA, the CDR3 is TGTGCCACCCGGGACAGGGTAGAGTCGGGGGGCTACACCTTC. Its translation: CATRDRVESGGYTF.

V gene TRBV18 combines with J gene TRBJ1-2; tentatively, D is TRBD1 (5 bases). This CDR3 region has 12 residues. Germline V gene lookup returns CDR1 KGHSH and CDR2 LQKENI. Between the trimmed V and J ends, which lost 6 bases and 2 bases, there was a span of 7 bases. The CDR3 loop is CASSRENYGYTF. The CDR3 DNA follows: TGTGCCAGCTCCAGGGAAAACTATGGCTACACCTTC.

The CDR3 loop reads CASSRGQGYTGELFF. As DNA, the CDR3 is TGTGCCAGCAGCAGGGGACAGGGGTACACCGGGGAGCTGTTTTTT. The J gene is TRBJ2-2, the V gene TRBV7-3; 10 nucleotides match TRBD1. After removal of 5 bases from V and 3 bases from J, the junction contained 3 bases not matched to a gene. The CDR3 contains 15 residues. CDR1 is SGHTA and CDR2 is FQGTGA in the germline V gene.

The chain combines TRBV7-8 with TRBJ2-7; D possibly corresponds to TRBD2 (6 bases). CDR3 length: 16 amino acids. Germline CDR1 SGHVS, CDR2 FQNEAQ. V lost 6 bases to trimming and J lost 2 bases, with 20 bases between them. CDR3 in amino acids: CASSYAGGSSPYEQYF. The CDR3 coding sequence is TGTGCCAGCAGTTATGCTGGGGGGTCGTCCCCCTACGAGCAGTACTTC. The full variable domain, completed using reference TRBV7-8 and TRBJ2-7, is GAGVSQSPRYKVAKRGQDVALRCDPISGHVSLFWYQQALGQGPEFLTYFQNEAQLDKSGLPSDRFFAERPEGSVSTLKIQRTQQEDSAVYLCASSYAGGSSPYEQYFGPGTRLTVT.

V and J are TRBV7-2 and TRBJ2-5; 13 nucleotides align to TRBD2. This CDR3 spans 16 amino acids. From germline, CDR1 is SGHTA and CDR2 FQGNSA. J gave up 2 bases and V 5 bases, and 5 bases lay outside the gene matches. This CDR3 is CASSPTLAGGQETQYF. CDR3 in DNA: TGTGCCAGCAGCCCGACACTAGCGGGGGGGCAAGAGACCCAGTACTTC.

V is TRBV5-4 and J is TRBJ2-2; no firm D call. Looked up from germline, CDR1 is SGHNT and CDR2 is YYREEE (reference sequence). Trimming pared 4 bases from V and 0 bases from J, leaving 7 bases between. The CDR3 is made up of 14 amino acids. Here the CDR3 reads CASSQETNTGELFF. CDR3 bases: TGTGCCAGCAGCCAAGAAACGAACACCGGGGAGCTGTTTTTT.

This chain links TRBV9 with TRBJ1-4; 9 nucleotides agree with TRBD1. V was clipped by 4 bases and J by 1 base; unmatched bases: 8. Germline V gene sequence: CDR1 SGDLS, CDR2 YYNGEE. The CDR3 loop spans 17 amino acids. The CDR3, as DNA: TGTGCCAGCAGCCTACGGACAGGGGTAGGAACTAATGAAAAACTGTTTTTT. Translating it yields CASSLRTGVGTNEKLFF.

The V gene is TRBV13, the J gene TRBJ2-3, with 9 bases matching TRBD2. There are 16 residues in the CDR3. V lost 2 bases to trimming and J lost 4 bases; unmatched junction nucleotides: 7. CDR1 and CDR2 from the germline V gene are PRHDT and FYEKMQ (reference sequence). The CDR3 coding sequence is TGTGCCAGCAGCTTATTCCGCGGGGGGGCCTCAGATACGCAGTATTTT. Translating it yields CASSLFRGGASDTQYF.

In its sample, this clone was seen a few times. V gene TRBV30 combines with J gene TRBJ1-5; perhaps TRBD1 as D (5 bases). The germline CDR1 and CDR2 sequences are GTSNPN and SVGIG (reference sequence). V dropped 6 bases and J dropped 3 bases, with 12 bases sitting between them. The CDR3 totals 13 residues. CDR3 coding DNA: TGTGCCTGTCGGACAATCTCCAATCAGCCCCAGCATTTT. This encodes CACRTISNQPQHF.

This clone turned up a few times. This sequence joins TRBV18 and TRBJ2-5; the match to TRBD2 covers 8 bases. CDR3 size: 17 residues. V shed 3 bases and J 3 bases; nucleotides not matched to a gene: 12. CDR1 is KGHSH and CDR2 is LQKENI in the germline V gene. CDR3 nucleotides: TGTGCCAGCTCACCCAACCAGGGAGCGGGAGTGGAAGAGACCCAGTACTTC. Translated, it gives CASSPNQGAGVEETQYF.

The chain carries TRBV2 and TRBJ1-5, with D possibly TRBD1 on 5 matching bases. Trimming pared 7 bases from V and 3 bases from J, leaving 25 bases between. The CDR3 length is 18 residues. Germline V gives CDR1 SNHLY, CDR2 FYNNEI. CDR3 bases: TGTGCCAGCAACCCGGGAGGCCCAGGGAGGGGTGCCAATCAGCCCCAGCATTTT. Translating it yields CASNPGGPGRGANQPQHF.

The genes are TRBV18 and TRBJ2-1, with 8 bases matching TRBD1. V lost 6 bases to trimming and J lost 8 bases; unmatched junction nucleotides: 12. CDR3 length equals 15 residues. Germline loops: CDR1 KGHSH, CDR2 LQKENI. In nucleotides, the CDR3 is TGTGCCAGCTCCCTGGGGACAGGCTCGTTTGATGAGCAGTTCTTC. Residues: CASSLGTGSFDEQFF.

The rearrangement uses TRBV28 and TRBJ1-5, with TRBD1 matching over 7 bases. Germline values: CDR1 MDHEN, CDR2 SYDVKM. V was pared by 9 bases and J by 7 bases, with 6 bases of the junction left unmatched. This CDR3 is 12 amino acids long. CDR3 nucleotides: TGTGCCAGTAGACAGGGACAACAGCCCCAGCATTTT. Its protein is CASRQGQQPQHF.

The chain uses TRBV7-3 and TRBJ2-1; 14 bases are a match to TRBD2. V shed 3 bases and J 9 bases; nucleotides not matched to a gene: 4. CDR1 and CDR2 (germline): SGHTA, FQGTGA. The CDR3 covers 15 residues. The CDR3 here is CASSLGLAGVAEQFF. The CDR3 DNA is TGTGCCAGCAGCTTGGGACTAGCGGGAGTAGCTGAGCAGTTCTTC.

The chain couples TRBV6-4 to TRBJ2-1; 10 bases are shared with TRBD2. The CDR3 has 15 residues. Looked up from germline, CDR1 is MRHNA and CDR2 is SNTAGT. V shed 6 bases and J 8 bases; nucleotides not matched to a gene: 10. CDR3 in amino acids: CASSLEEAGGHEQFF. CDR3 bases: TGTGCCAGCAGCCTCGAGGAAGCGGGGGGGCATGAGCAGTTCTTC.